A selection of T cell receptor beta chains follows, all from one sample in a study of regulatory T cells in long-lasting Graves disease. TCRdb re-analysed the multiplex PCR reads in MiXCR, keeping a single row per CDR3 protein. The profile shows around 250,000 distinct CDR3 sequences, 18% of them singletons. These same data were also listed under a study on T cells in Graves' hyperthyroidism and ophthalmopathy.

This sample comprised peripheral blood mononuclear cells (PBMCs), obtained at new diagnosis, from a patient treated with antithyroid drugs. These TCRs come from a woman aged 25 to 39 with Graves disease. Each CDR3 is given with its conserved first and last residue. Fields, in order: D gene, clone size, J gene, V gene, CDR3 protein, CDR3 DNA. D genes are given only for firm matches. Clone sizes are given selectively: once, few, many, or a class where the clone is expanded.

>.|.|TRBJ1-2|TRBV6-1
CASSPIEAGARGGYTF
TGTGCCAGCAGTCCGATCGAGGCGGGGGCGAGAGGTGGCTACACCTTC
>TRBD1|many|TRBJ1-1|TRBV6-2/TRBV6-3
CASSENYRGRIKNTEAFF
TGTGCCAGCAGTGAAAACTACAGGGGACGCATAAAGAACACTGAAGCTTTCTTT
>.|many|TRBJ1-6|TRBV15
CATSRVPPRQRKDSPLHF
TGTGCCACCAGCAGAGTCCCTCCCCGACAGAGGAAAGATTCACCCCTCCACTTT
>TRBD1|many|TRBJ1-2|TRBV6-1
CASDSGTDRSGYTF
TGTGCCAGTGATTCCGGGACAGACAGAAGTGGCTACACCTTC
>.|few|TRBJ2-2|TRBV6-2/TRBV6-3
CASSYPQGPGELFF
TGTGCCAGCAGTTATCCACAGGGACCCGGGGAGCTGTTTTTT
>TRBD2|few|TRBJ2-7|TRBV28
CASSSVLGPLTQREGYEQYF
TGTGCCAGCAGCTCAGTTTTAGGTCCGCTTACGCAGCGGGAGGGTTACGAGCAGTACTTC
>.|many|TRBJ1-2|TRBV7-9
CASSFNRGESYGYTF
TGTGCCAGCAGCTTCAATCGCGGGGAGAGCTATGGCTACACCTTC
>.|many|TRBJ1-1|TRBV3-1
CASSHGTEAFF
TGTGCCAGCAGCCACGGCACTGAAGCTTTCTTT
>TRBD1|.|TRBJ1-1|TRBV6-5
CASSFSGGTTEAFF
TGTGCCAGCAGTTTTTCAGGGGGGACCACTGAAGCTTTCTTT
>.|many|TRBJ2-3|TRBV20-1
CSAAQADTQYF
TGCAGTGCTGCGCAGGCAGATACGCAGTATTTT
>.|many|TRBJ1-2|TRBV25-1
CASSERAGHGYTF
TGTGCCAGCAGTGAGCGGGCAGGGCATGGCTACACCTTC
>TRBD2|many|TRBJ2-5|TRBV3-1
CASSPPLAGGRQETQYF
TGTGCCAGCAGCCCACCTTTAGCGGGGGGGCGACAAGAGACCCAGTACTTC
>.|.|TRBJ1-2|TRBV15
CATSREGVGYTF
TGTGCCACCAGCAGGGAAGGAGTTGGCTACACCTTC
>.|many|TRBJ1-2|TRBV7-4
CASSLVQGHYYGYTF
TGTGCCAGCAGCTTAGTGCAGGGCCATTACTATGGCTACACCTTC
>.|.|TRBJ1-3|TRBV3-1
CASSQHGGLNTIYF
TGTGCCAGCAGCCAACATGGGGGGTTAAACACCATATATTTT
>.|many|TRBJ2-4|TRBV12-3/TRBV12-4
CASSLLRTTAKNIQYF
TGTGCCAGCAGTCTACTAAGGACGACAGCCAAAAACATTCAGTACTTC
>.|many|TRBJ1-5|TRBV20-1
CSASEKWGQPQHF
TGCAGTGCTAGTGAGAAGTGGGGACAGCCCCAGCATTTT
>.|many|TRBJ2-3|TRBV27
CASSSSWDWPSTDTQYF
TGTGCCAGCAGTTCCTCGTGGGACTGGCCTAGCACAGATACGCAGTATTTT
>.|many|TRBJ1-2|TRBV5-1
CASSSPAGDYGYTF
TGTGCCAGCAGCTCGCCCGCAGGGGACTATGGCTACACCTTC
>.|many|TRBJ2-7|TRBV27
CASSLSRATGYEQYF
TGTGCCAGCAGTTTATCGAGAGCGACAGGATACGAGCAGTACTTC
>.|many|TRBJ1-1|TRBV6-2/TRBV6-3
CASSAQSTYTEAFF
TGTGCCAGCAGTGCTCAGTCCACATACACTGAAGCTTTCTTT
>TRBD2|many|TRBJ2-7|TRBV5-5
CASSRNLGGGWDEQYF
TGTGCCAGCAGCAGAAACCTCGGGGGGGGCTGGGACGAGCAGTACTTC
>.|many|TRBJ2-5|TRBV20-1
CSAKIPGTLGETQYF
TGCAGTGCTAAGATCCCCGGGACTCTTGGGGAGACCCAGTACTTC
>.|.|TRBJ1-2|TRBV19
CASSIERDLRRYTF
TGTGCCAGTAGTATAGAACGGGACCTCCGGCGCTACACCTTC
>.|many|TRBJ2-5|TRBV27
CASSPRGRPEETQYF
TGTGCCAGCAGTCCCCGGGGGAGACCCGAAGAGACCCAGTACTTC
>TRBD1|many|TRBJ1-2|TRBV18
CASSEDRNGYTF
TGTGCCAGCTCAGAGGACAGGAATGGCTACACCTTC
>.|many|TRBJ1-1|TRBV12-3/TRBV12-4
CASSFRVLNTEAFF
TGTGCCAGCAGTTTCAGGGTGTTGAACACTGAAGCTTTCTTT
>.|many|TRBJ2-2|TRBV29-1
CSVELSSGELFF
TGCAGCGTTGAGCTGTCGTCAGGGGAGCTGTTTTTT